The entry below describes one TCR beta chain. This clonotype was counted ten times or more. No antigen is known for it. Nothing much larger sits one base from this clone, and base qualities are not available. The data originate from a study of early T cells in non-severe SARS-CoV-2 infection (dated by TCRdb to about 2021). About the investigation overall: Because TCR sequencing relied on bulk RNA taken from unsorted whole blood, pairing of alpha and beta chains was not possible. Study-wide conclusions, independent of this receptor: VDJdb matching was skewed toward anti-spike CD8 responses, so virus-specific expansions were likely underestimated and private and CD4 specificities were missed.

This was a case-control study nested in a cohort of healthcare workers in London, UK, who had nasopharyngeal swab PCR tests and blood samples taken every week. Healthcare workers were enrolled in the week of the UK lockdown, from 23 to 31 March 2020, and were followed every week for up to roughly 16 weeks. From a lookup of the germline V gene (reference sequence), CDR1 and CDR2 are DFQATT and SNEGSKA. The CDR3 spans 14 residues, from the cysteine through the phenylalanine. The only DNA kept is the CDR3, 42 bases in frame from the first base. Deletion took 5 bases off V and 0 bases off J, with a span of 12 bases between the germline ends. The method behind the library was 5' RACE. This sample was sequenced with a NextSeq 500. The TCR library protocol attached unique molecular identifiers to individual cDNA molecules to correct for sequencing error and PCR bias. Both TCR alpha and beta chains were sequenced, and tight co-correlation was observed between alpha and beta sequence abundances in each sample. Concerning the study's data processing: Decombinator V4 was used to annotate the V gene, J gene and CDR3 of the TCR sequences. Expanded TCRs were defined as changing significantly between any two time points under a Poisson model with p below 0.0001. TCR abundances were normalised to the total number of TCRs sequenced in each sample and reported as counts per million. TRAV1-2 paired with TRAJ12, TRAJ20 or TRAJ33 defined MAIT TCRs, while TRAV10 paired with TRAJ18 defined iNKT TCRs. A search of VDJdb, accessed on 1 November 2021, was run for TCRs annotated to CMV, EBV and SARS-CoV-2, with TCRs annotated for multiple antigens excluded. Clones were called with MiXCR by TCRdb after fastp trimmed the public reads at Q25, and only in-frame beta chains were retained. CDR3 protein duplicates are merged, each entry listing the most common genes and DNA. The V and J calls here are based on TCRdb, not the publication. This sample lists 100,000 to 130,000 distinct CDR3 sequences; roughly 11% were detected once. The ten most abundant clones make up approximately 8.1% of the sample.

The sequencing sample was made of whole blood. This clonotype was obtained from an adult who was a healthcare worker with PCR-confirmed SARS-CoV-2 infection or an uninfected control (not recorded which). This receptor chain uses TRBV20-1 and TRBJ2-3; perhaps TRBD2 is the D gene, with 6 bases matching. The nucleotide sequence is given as TGCAGTGCTGCGGGGAGCGGTAGCACAGATACGCAGTATTTT. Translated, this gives CSAAGSGSTDTQYF.